This T cell receptor (beta chain) was retrieved from a study of blood T cells in healthy people across ages. Study observations and caveats: Nothing was known about donor CMV status, and this possibly confounded expanded clonotype changes.

Ten or more counts support this clonotype. What it binds is not known. Trimming left V 4 bases short and J 3 bases short, with 13 bases between. The CDR3 is 13 amino acids. The germline V gene encodes CDR1 SQVTM and CDR2 ANQGSEA. Sample-barcoded 5' priming and a J-beta primer mix drove a second PCR of roughly 7 to 11 cycles. The authors tagged each cDNA molecule using a template-switch adaptor with 12 random nucleotides. The study obtained at least 2.5 million CDR3-containing paired-end reads from every sample. MiXCR was run by TCRdb on the 5' RACE reads, yielding one entry per CDR3 protein. Here the sample spans over 950,000 distinct CDR3 sequences, roughly two fifths being singletons.

The gene calls are TRBV29-1 and TRBJ2-7, with D unclear. Sample: blood. The origin of this receptor is a young man in good health. CDR3 in DNA: TGCAGCGTTGCCCGACCCCCTGACTACGAGCAGTACTTC. Its protein is CSVARPPDYEQYF.